This entry describes one TCR beta chain. Its binding antigen is unknown. No base-level quality is on record; no much larger clone is a single base apart. The sample originates from a study of cytomegalovirus exposure and HLA in healthy donors (dated by TCRdb to the late 2010s). About the full investigation: An earlier analysis of roughly 630 of the donors reported about 250 Gb of sequence data and more than 90 million unique TCR beta sequences from roughly 180 million T cells. Roughly 300 gigabases of sequencing data and approximately 84 million unique TCR sequences were included in an early release covering about 600 HLA-typed donors. Among the roughly 400 genotyped donors, around 81% belonged to the genetic ancestry cluster associated with self-reported Caucasian donors. The study aimed to test whether cataloging public T cell receptors could reveal signatures of past pathogen exposure. Using immunosequencing, the study profiled T cell repertoires from 550 to 750 subjects and related those repertoires to cytomegalovirus serostatus. A separate validation cohort of 100 to 150 different subjects was used in addition to the approximately 670-subject first cohort. To predict cytomegalovirus infection status, the study brought together high-throughput TCR immunosequencing, statistical association of individual TCRs with disease status, and machine learning. A later analysis re-examined previously published TCR beta repertoires from just over 650 donors and added high-resolution HLA genotyping to investigate patterns of TCR occurrence. The later analysis used no new phenotypic data to find candidate immune exposures, relying instead on TCR beta sequences and their occurrence across donors. To decide whether each TCR beta V gene segment behaved as functional or pseudogenic, an earlier analysis of some 600 of the donors relied on high-throughput TCR beta sequencing. Donor age, sex, ethnicity and CMV serostatus were compiled together with the repertoire data. Genome-wide SNP genotypes for about 65% of the 666 donors were used in a later genetic analysis, which treated that subset as a discovery cohort. Every discovery cohort repertoire had been produced on one sequencing platform. HLA typing covered class I and class II loci at four-digit resolution. Typing coverage varied by locus: roughly 629-630 donors for A, B, C, DRB1 and DQB1; about 520 for DQA1; 600 to 610 for DPA1; more than 450 for DPB1. Because of strong linkage in the cohort, roughly five DR-DQ haplotypes were treated as single units for association and clustering. Among about 370 genotyped donors of the cohort, an average of approximately 200,000 unique TCR beta nucleotide sequences was sequenced per donor, of which about 18% were non-productive.

After removal of 7 bases from V and 4 bases from J, the junction retains 5 bases not matched to a gene. The CDR3 goes from the cysteine to the phenylalanine over 14 residues. Here the CDR3 DNA is all that survives: 42 bases in frame from base 1. CDR1 and CDR2 were assigned from the germline V gene as SNHLY and FYNNEI. Study-wide conclusions, independent of this receptor: Cytomegalovirus status was reported to be diagnosed by the classifier with high specificity and sensitivity in both the original and validation cohorts. A later genetic analysis associated a missense DCLRE1C variant with V-gene and J-gene trimming of TCR beta chains, and an independent cohort replicated the association. The cohort was sequenced for TCR beta chains only, and without alpha or paired-chain data the features that could be detected were limited. A later analysis associated about 16,000 TCR beta sequences with specific HLA alleles at a false discovery rate of 0.05. The presence/absence analyses assumed that sequencing depth was roughly uniform across donors, and that assumption may not be true. Correlated functional status among segregating V segments might be attributable to linkage disequilibrium, but an unknown experimental factor could not be ruled out. In vitro tests confirmed that a few of the cytomegalovirus-associated TCR beta chains recognize cytomegalovirus antigens. In a later genetic analysis, fewer N-insertions in productive TCRs were reported among donors in an Asian-associated ancestry cluster than the 666-donor mean. Some IMGT-functional V segments, including TRBV6-2 and TRBV6-3, could not be distinguished by the 87-base-pair reads and were therefore excluded. In an earlier analysis of over 550 of the donors, most TCR beta V segments were observed in productive rearrangements about 90% or about 30% of the time, broadly matching IMGT annotations. Because counts were too low, some 17 rarely observed V segments, including chromosome 9 orphons, were left out of the earlier analysis of 500 to 650 of the donors. A further reported finding was that TCR beta sequences accurately predicted the HLA-A and HLA-B alleles for most subjects in the first cohort. In a later analysis, HLA-associated TCR beta chains showed more clonal expansion and lower generation probabilities than non-associated chains that were equally common. Most CMV-associated TCR beta chains appeared to be HLA-restricted in a later analysis, and the HLA associations seemed to be driven largely by CMV exposure. According to a later analysis, parvovirus B19, influenza, CMV and Epstein-Barr virus appeared linked to several top co-occurrence clusters. Most TCR sequences were observed very rarely across donors, whereas some public TCRs were present in many individuals. When HLA alleles, especially DR and DQ, strongly co-occurred, TCR associations were difficult to assign to individual alleles. A cluster of highly shared sequence variants was judged likely to be a technical artifact of the sequencing pipeline. In a later analysis, the rate of TCR association differed among HLA loci, with DRB1 alleles having the most associated TCRs and HLA-C alleles having the fewest. Because some donors lacked HLA typing at each locus, the association tests relied only on the typed subset. It was suggested by the authors that the approach could potentially be generalized to other disease states and immunological phenotypes. The study listed approximately 160 TCR beta chains as associated with cytomegalovirus. Immune exposure information for the cohort was limited to CMV serostatus.

The library came from the immunoSEQ multiplex PCR assay. For the multiplex PCR, a mixture combining 60 forward primers for TCR Vbeta segments and 13 reverse primers for TCR Jbeta segments was used. Amplification of the CDR3 region of rearranged TCR beta genes was performed with a multiplex PCR assay on genomic DNA. The Illumina HiSeq System was used to sequence the amplified TCR beta libraries as 87-base-pair reads. The authors' analysis ran thus. A later analysis counted 75 million to 100 million unique TCR beta chains across the roughly 700 repertoires, and 10 million to 11 million of these chains were shared by at least two donors. Raw reads were error-corrected and collapsed into unique sequences by a nearest-neighbor algorithm in which closely related sequences were merged to remove PCR and sequencing errors. CDR3 sequences were aligned to IMGT reference sequences to assign V, D and J gene segments. For a sequence to be retained, a match of at least six nucleotides to both a V gene segment and a J gene segment was required. Rearrangements were classified as productive when the CDR3 lacked stop codons and remained in frame with V and J, and all other rearrangements were classified as non-productive. CDR3 was defined by IMGT convention, running from the second conserved V-encoded cysteine to the conserved J-encoded phenylalanine. The earlier analysis of a few hundred of the donors excluded any sequence lacking an unambiguous match to a single V gene segment. In an earlier analysis of 587 of the donors, V segments were called functional above 56.7% productive rearrangements and were called segregating when the between-donor standard deviation exceeded 5%. To diagnose cytomegalovirus status from the catalog of TCR beta chain sequences, a statistical classification framework was built. In a later analysis, V and J genes were assigned by comparing TCR nucleotide sequences against IMGT/GENE-DB human TR gene sequences. A later analysis assigned CDR3 sequences and most-parsimonious VDJ recombination scenarios with the TCRdist pipeline. In a later analysis, each TCR beta chain was defined by its CDR3 amino acid sequence together with its V-gene family, and reads without a unique V-gene family were excluded. As a way to deal with suspected cross-contamination and a sequencing artifact, a later analysis dropped hundreds of nucleotide sequences that were highly shared and had low generation probability. For each public chain, a later analysis derived a clonal expansion index from normalized ranks of inferred template counts within each repertoire. Generation probabilities in a later analysis came from a VDJ recombination model fitted to out-of-frame rearrangements, and those results were checked against IGoR. In a later analysis, hypergeometric tests were used to score TCR-TCR, TCR-HLA and TCR-CMV co-occurrence, with a repertoire-size bias correction applied to TCR pairs. In a later analysis, false discovery rates were estimated by permuting HLA or CMV assignments 20 times. In a later analysis, co-occurring TCRs were grouped using DBSCAN, and TCRdist sequence similarity was added for clustering within HLA-allele-positive subsets. Repertoires with fewer than 30,000 or more than 120,000 public chains, plus five repertoires with anomalous nucleotide sharing, were excluded from co-occurrence clustering. TCRdb carries this immuneACCESS record with in-frame sequences only. Its versions omit some clonotypes, under half of them owing to an unresolved V gene in the studies checked, with the rest unexplained. D and trimming were read from the DNA, whereas the V and J calls and clone size are those reported in that table. This sample gives 90,000 or so clones in total; 78% of them show up just once. The ten largest clones represent under 4% of the sample.

In total, 630 or so healthy bone marrow donors made up the cohort. All cohort members were sampled while nominally healthy, although unrecorded immune exposures were likely present. The donor tested CMV seronegative and was one of the 352 seronegative cohort members. Every donor gave a peripheral blood sample, and the peripheral blood mononuclear cells from that sample were used for TCR beta sequencing. Genomic DNA extraction from the blood cell samples was performed with the Qiagen DNeasy Blood Extraction Kit. The sequence was obtained from a woman in her thirties or forties in good health and CMV-seronegative. The chain employs TRBV2 and TRBJ2-2; 8 central bases correspond to TRBD1. Sequencing was carried out using PBMCs. The sequenced DNA is TGTGCCAGCAATGACAGGGGTGGCACCGGGGAGCTGTTTTTT. Its coded protein is CASNDRGGTGELFF.